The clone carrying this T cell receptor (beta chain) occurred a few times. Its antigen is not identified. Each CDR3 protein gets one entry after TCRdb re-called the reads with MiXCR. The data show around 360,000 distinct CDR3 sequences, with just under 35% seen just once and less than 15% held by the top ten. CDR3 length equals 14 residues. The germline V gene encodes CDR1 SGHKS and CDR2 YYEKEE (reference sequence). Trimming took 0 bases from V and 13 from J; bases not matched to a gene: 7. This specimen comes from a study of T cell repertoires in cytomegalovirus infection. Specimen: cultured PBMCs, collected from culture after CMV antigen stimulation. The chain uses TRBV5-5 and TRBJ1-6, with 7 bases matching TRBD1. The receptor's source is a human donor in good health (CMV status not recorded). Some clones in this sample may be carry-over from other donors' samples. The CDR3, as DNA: TGTGCCAGCAGCTTGGACAGGGGAGCCCATCCCCTCCACTTT. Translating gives CASSLDRGAHPLHF.